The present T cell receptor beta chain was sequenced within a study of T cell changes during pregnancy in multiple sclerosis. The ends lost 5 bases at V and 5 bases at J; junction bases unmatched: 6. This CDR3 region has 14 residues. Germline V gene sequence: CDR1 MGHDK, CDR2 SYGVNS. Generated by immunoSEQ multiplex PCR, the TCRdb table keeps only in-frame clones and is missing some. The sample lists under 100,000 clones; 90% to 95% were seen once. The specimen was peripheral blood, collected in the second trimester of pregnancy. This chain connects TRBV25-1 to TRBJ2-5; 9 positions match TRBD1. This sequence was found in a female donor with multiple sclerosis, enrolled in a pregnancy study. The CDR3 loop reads CASSQGTGRETQYF. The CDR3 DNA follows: TGTGCCAGCAGTCAAGGGACAGGGCGGGAGACCCAGTACTTC.